A single sample is the source of the 5 T cell receptor beta chains below, sequenced in a study of blood T cell repertoires in COVID-19. Libraries were prepared by immunoSEQ multiplex PCR; TCRdb keeps only in-frame clonotypes and omits some of them. This sample has roughly 150,000 clones, with about four fifths found just once. The sample consisted of peripheral blood. The receptors here all came from a woman aged 80 or older with COVID-19, enrolled during active disease.

The DNA of the CDR3 is TGCGCCAGCAGCCAAGCCGGGACAGACTATGGCTACACCTTC. Its protein is CASSQAGTDYGYTF. This chain links TRBV4-3 with TRBJ1-2; TRBD1 matches at 7 bases. The ends lost 1 base at V and 3 bases at J; junction bases unmatched: 2. In germline, CDR1 is LGHNA, CDR2 YSLEER. CDR3 length: 14 amino acids.

The table lists this clone with a count of one. This chain connects TRBV2 to TRBJ2-3, with TRBD2 matching over 14 bases. J gave up 8 bases and V 3 bases, and 7 bases lay outside the gene matches. The length of the CDR3 is 16 residues. Germline CDR1 and CDR2: SNHLY and FYNNEI. CDR3 protein: CASSDGTSGGGLTQYF. In DNA, the CDR3 is TGTGCCAGCAGTGACGGGACTAGCGGGGGCGGGCTTACGCAGTATTTT.

In nucleotides, the CDR3 is TGTGCCAGCAGCCGTCGATTTACGGGAACGGGGAATGAGCAGTTCTTC. Its protein is CASSRRFTGTGNEQFF. This chain links TRBV7-2 with TRBJ2-1; a possible D gene is TRBD2 (5 bases). The CDR3 has 16 amino acids. Germline assignment: CDR1 SGHTA and CDR2 FQGNSA. V gave up 5 bases and J gave up 7 bases, with 21 bases separating them.

This clone was recorded only once. The CDR3 DNA is TGTGCCACCAGCAGAGATCGAGGGACAGGCTATGGCTACACCTTC. This translates into CATSRDRGTGYGYTF. This rearrangement joins TRBV15 to TRBJ1-2; TRBD1 aligns across 8 bases. This CDR3 is built from 15 residues. Germline assignment: CDR1 LNHNV and CDR2 YYDKDF (reference sequence). The V segment lost 0 bases and the J segment 4 bases; nucleotides outside the gene matches: 4.

This clone was observed once. The V gene is TRBV18, the J gene TRBJ2-3; 10 bases match TRBD2. V lost 5 bases, J lost 3 bases, and 2 bases stayed unmatched. Germline values: CDR1 KGHSH, CDR2 LQKENI. This CDR3 is built from 14 residues. CDR3 residues: CASSKTSGTDTQYF. In nucleotides, the CDR3 is TGTGCCAGCTCAAAGACTAGCGGGACAGATACGCAGTATTTT.